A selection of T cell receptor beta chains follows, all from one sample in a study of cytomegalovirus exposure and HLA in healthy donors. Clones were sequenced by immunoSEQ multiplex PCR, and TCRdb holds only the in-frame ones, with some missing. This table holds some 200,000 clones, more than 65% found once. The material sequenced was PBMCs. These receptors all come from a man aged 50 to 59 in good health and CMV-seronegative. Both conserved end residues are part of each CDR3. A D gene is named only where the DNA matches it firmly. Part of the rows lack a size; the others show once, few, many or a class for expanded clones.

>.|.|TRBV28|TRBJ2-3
TGTGCCAGCAGTTTCGGGAGATACACAGATACGCAGTATTTT
CASSFGRYTDTQYF
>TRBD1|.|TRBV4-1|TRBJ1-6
TGCGCCAGCAGCCACCCCGGACAGGGAGGCTACTCACCCCTCCACTTT
CASSHPGQGGYSPLHF
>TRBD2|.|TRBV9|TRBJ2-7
TGTGCCAGCAGCCCTCCCGGGACTAGCGGGATTTTCTCCTACGAGCAGTACTTC
CASSPPGTSGIFSYEQYF
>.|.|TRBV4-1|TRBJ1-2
TGCGCCAGCAGCCAAGTTCCAGGAAATAACTATGGCTACACCTTC
CASSQVPGNNYGYTF
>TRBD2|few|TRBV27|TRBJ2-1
TGTGCCAGCAGTTTAAAAGCGGGAGATTCCTCCTACAATGAGCAGTTCTTC
CASSLKAGDSSYNEQFF
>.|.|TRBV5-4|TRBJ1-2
TGTGCCAGCAGCTCGGACAGTAACTATGGCTACACCTTC
CASSSDSNYGYTF
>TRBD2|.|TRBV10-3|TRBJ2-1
TGTGCCATCAGGAGACTAGCGGACAACAATGAGCAGTTCTTC
CAIRRLADNNEQFF
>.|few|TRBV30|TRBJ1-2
TGTGCCTACCAGGGGCAGGTCGACTATGGCTACACCTTC
CAYQGQVDYGYTF
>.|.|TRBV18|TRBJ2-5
TGTGCCAGCTCACCTTCAGGGGTCGTGCAAGAGACCCAGTACTTC
CASSPSGVVQETQYF
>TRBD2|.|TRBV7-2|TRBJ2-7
TGTGCCAGCAGCCCCCCCGGACTAGCCTACGAGCAGTACTTC
CASSPPGLAYEQYF
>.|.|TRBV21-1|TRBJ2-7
TGTGCCAGCAGCAAAAGGGAAGCGGGAGGGCCTAGGTACGAGCAGTACTTC
CASSKREAGGPRYEQYF
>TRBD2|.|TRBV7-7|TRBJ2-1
TGTGCCAGCAGCAAGCAGCGGGAGGGCTCCTACAATGAGCAGTTCTTC
CASSKQREGSYNEQFF
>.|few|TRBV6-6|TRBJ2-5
TGTGCCAGCAGTTACTCGGAGGGGACCCAGTACTTC
CASSYSEGTQYF
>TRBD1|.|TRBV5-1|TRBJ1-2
TGCGCCAGCAGCCCGGACAGGAGACCGGGCTACACCTTC
CASSPDRRPGYTF
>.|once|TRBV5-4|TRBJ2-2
TGTGCCAGCAGCTTACAGAACACCGGGGAGCTGTTTTTT
CASSLQNTGELFF
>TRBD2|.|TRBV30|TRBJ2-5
TGTGCCTGGAGTATAATAGCGGGAGGACCAGAGACCCAGTACTTC
CAWSIIAGGPETQYF
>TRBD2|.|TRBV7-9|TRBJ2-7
TGTGCCAGCAGCTCCCCGGGGAGGGGCACGACCTACGAGCAGTACTTC
CASSSPGRGTTYEQYF
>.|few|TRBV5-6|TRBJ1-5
TGTGCCAGCAGCTTGGCTGGCGGGAGCAATCAGCCCCAGCATTTT
CASSLAGGSNQPQHF
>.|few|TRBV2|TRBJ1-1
TGTGCCAGCAGTGATCAGGGAATTATGAACACTGAAGCTTTCTTT
CASSDQGIMNTEAFF
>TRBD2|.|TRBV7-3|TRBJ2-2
TGTGCCAGCAGCTCCCGGACTAGGGGGAACACCGGGGAGCTGTTTTTT
CASSSRTRGNTGELFF
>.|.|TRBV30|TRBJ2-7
TGTGCCTGGACCTACGGGACAACAAGCTACGAGCAGTACTTC
CAWTYGTTSYEQYF
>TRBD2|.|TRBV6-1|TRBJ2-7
TGTGCCAGCAGTGAAGGCAGGTCAGGGGGACTAGCGGGTGCAGGGGAGCAGTACTTC
CASSEGRSGGLAGAGEQYF
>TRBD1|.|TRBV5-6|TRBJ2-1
TGTGCCAGCAGCGCCTCCGGGACAGCCACAGAGCCCTACAATGAGCAGTTCTTC
CASSASGTATEPYNEQFF
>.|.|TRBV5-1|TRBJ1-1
TGCGCCAGCAGCTACGAAGGGGGGGGTTGGACTGAAGCTTTCTTT
CASSYEGGGWTEAFF
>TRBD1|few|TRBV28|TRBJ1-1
TGTGCCAGCAGTTTCGGGACAGGGAGGAACACTGAAGCTTTCTTT
CASSFGTGRNTEAFF
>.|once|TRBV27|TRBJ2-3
TGTGCCAGCAGTTCGCCGAGGGGGATGGCCACAGATACGCAGTATTTT
CASSSPRGMATDTQYF
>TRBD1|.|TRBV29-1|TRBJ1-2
TGCAGCGTTGAAGGGAAAGGACAGGGAATAAATGGCTACACCTTC
CSVEGKGQGINGYTF
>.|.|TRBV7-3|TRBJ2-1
TGTGCCAGCAGCTTAAGAGGACTCACCCTCATCAATGAGCAGTTCTTC
CASSLRGLTLINEQFF
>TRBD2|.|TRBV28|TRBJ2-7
TGTGCCAGCAGTTCGACTAGCATCCACGAGCAGTACTTC
CASSSTSIHEQYF
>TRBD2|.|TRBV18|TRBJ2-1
TGTGCCAGCTCCCCGAGCGGGGGTTCCTACAATGAGCAGTTCTTC
CASSPSGGSYNEQFF
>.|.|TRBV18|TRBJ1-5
TGTGCCAGCTCACCGATTATACAGGGCTCCAATCAGCCCCAGCATTTT
CASSPIIQGSNQPQHF
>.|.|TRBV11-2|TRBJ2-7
TGTGCCAGCAGCTTAGATCCAGGGCGGTGGGTATCCTACGAGCAGTACTTC
CASSLDPGRWVSYEQYF
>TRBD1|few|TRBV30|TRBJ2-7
TGTGCCTGGAAGGACAGGGGGACGTCCTACGAGCAGTACTTC
CAWKDRGTSYEQYF
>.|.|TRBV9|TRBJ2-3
TGTGCCAGCAGCGTAGAAGGCGGCGGGTCCACAGATACGCAGTATTTT
CASSVEGGGSTDTQYF
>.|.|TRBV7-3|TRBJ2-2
TGTGCCAGCAGCTTAAAGGGCAGGGCGAACACCGGGGAGCTGTTTTTT
CASSLKGRANTGELFF
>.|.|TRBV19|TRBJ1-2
TGTGCCAGCCTTCGACAGGCCTATGGCTACACCTTC
CASLRQAYGYTF
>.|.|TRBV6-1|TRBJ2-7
TGTGCCAGCAGTGAATCGGACACCTACGAGCAGTACTTC
CASSESDTYEQYF
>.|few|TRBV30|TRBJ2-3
TGTGCCTGGAGCCCCGGGGGAGATACGCAGTATTTT
CAWSPGGDTQYF
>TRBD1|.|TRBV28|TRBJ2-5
TGTGCCAGCAGTATCGGACAGGTGGACGAGACCCAGTACTTC
CASSIGQVDETQYF
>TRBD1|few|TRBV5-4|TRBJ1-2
TGTGCCAGCAGCTTAATCCAGGGGGATGGCTACACCTTC
CASSLIQGDGYTF
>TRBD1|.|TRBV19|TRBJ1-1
TGTGCCAGTAGTACCGGGACAGGGAGGGGGAACACTGAAGCTTTCTTT
CASSTGTGRGNTEAFF
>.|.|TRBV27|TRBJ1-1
TGTGCCAGCAGTTTAAAGCCCCCCTCCGGAGCTTTCTTT
CASSLKPPSGAFF
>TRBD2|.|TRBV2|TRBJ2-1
TGTGCCAGCAGTGGCCGGGGGGATTCCTACAATGAGCAGTTCTTC
CASSGRGDSYNEQFF
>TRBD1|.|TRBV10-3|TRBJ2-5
TGTGCCATCAGTGGGGGACAGGGGAGGGAAGAGACCCAGTACTTC
CAISGGQGREETQYF